This T cell receptor beta chain emerged from a study of cytomegalovirus exposure and HLA in healthy donors. This clone occurred a few times. Primers: 60 Vbeta forward and 13 Jbeta reverse. Repertoires were generated with immunoSEQ multiplex PCR, while TCRdb's copy carries only in-frame clones and drops some. The sample has approximately 160,000 clones, around 80% seen once. Despite likely unrecorded immune exposures, the donors were nominally healthy at the time of sampling. Sequences were obtained from PBMCs. This TCR came from a man aged 30 to 39 in good health and CMV-seropositive.

CDR3 loop: CASTEEFRNTEAFF. In DNA, the CDR3 is TGTGCCAGTACGGAGGAGTTTAGGAACACTGAAGCTTTCTTT. J is TRBJ1-1 and V is TRBV19; no clear D. Per the germline V gene, CDR1 is LNHDA and CDR2 is SQIVND (reference sequence). V lost 7 bases and J lost 1, with 13 bases in between. The CDR3 has 14 residues.